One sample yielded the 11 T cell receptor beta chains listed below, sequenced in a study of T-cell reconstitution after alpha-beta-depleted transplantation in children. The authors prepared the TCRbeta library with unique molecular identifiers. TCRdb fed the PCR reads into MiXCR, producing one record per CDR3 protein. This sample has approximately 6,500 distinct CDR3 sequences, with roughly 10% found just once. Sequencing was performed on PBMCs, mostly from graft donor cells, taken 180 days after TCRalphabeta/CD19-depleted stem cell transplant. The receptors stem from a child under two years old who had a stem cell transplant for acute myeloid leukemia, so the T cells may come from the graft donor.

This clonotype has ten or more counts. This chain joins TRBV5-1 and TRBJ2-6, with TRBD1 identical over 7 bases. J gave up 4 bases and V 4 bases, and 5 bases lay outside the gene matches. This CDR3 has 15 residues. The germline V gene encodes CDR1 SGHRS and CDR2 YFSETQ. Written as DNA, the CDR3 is TGCGCCAGCAGCGCTACAGGGGTCGGGGCCAACGTCCTGACTTTC. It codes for CASSATGVGANVLTF.

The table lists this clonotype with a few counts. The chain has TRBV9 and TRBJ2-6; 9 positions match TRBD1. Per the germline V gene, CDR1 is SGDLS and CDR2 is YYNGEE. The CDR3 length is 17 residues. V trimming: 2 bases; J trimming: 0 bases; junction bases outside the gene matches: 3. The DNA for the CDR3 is TGTGCCAGCAGCGTGACAGGGGGTGCCTCTGGGGCCAACGTCCTGACTTTC. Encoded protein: CASSVTGGASGANVLTF. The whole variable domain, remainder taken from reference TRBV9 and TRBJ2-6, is DSGVTQTPKHLITATGQRVTLRCSPRSGDLSVYWYQQSLDQGLQFLIQYYNGEERAKGNILERFSAQQFPDLHSELNLSSLELGDSALYFCASSVTGGASGANVLTFGAGSRLTVL.

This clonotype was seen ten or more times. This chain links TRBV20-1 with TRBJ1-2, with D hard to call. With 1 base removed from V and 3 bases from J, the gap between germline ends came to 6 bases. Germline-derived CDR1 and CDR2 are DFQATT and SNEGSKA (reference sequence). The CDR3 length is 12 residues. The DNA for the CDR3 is TGCAGTGCTAGAGTCGGGGACTATGGCTACACCTTC. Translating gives CSARVGDYGYTF.

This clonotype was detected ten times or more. The CDR3 region is CASSTGTGIYEQYF. DNA for the CDR3: TGTGCCAGCAGCACTGGGACAGGGATCTACGAGCAGTACTTC. V gene TRBV5-6 combines with J gene TRBJ2-7; 9 bases agree with TRBD1. This CDR3 comprises 14 residues. After removal of 4 bases from V and 3 bases from J, the junction contained 5 bases not matched to a gene. The V gene's germline CDR1 is SGHDT and CDR2 YYEEEE.

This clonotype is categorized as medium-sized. The CDR3 loop is CSVSGTGSYNEQFF. CDR3 DNA sequence: TGCAGTGTATCCGGGACAGGCAGCTACAATGAGCAGTTCTTC. The V and J genes are TRBV20-1 and TRBJ2-1; TRBD1 agrees at 8 bases. This CDR3 region has 14 residues. In germline, CDR1 is DFQATT, CDR2 SNEGSKA (reference sequence). J lost 3 bases, V lost 7 bases, and 8 bases had no gene match.

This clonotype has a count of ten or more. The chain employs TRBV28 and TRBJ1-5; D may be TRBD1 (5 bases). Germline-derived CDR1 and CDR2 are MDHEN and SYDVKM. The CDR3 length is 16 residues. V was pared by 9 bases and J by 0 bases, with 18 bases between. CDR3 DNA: TGTGCCAGTAAGCCCTGGGACGGGAATAGCAATCAGCCCCAGCATTTT. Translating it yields CASKPWDGNSNQPQHF.

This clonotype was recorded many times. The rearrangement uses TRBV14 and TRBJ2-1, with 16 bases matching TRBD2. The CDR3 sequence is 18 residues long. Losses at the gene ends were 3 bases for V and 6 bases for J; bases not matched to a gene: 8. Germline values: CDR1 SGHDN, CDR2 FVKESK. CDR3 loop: CASSQGLAGGRGANEQFF. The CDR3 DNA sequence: TGTGCCAGCAGCCAGGGACTAGCGGGAGGGCGTGGGGCCAATGAGCAGTTCTTC.

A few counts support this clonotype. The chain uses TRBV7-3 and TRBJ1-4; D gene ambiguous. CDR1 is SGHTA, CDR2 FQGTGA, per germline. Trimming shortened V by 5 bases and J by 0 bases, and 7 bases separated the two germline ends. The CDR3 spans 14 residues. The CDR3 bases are TGTGCCAGCAGCCCGTCTGCAACTAATGAAAAACTGTTTTTT. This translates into CASSPSATNEKLFF.

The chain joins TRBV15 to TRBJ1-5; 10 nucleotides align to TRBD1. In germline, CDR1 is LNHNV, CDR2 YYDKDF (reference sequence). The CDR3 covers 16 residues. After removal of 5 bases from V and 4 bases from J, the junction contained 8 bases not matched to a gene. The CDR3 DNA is TGTGCCACCAGCGAAACCGGGACAGGGGCTAATCAGCCCCAGCATTTT. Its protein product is CATSETGTGANQPQHF.

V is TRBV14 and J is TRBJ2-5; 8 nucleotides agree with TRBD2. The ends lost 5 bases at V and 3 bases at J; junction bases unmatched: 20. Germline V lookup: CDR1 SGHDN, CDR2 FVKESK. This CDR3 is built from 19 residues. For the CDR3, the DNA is TGTGCCAGCAGCGAACACCAGGGACTAGTGACGGAGTACGAAGAGACCCAGTACTTC. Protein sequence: CASSEHQGLVTEYEETQYF.

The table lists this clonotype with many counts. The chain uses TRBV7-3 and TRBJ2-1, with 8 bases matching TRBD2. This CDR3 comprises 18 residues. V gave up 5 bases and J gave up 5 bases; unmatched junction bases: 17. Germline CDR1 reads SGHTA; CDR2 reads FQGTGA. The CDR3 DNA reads TGTGCCAGCAGCCCGGCCCCTGCGGGAGGCCAGACTCACAATGAGCAGTTCTTC. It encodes CASSPAPAGGQTHNEQFF.